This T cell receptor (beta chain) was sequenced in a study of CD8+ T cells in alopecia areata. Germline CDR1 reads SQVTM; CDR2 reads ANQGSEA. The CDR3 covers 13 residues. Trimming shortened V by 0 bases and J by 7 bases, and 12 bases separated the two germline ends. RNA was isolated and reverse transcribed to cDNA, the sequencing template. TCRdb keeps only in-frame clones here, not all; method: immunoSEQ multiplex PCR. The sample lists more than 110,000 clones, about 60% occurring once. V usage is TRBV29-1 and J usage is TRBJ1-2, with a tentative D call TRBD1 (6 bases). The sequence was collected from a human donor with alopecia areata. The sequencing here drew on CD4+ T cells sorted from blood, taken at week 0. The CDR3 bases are TGCAGCGTTGAAGAGGTCAGGGGCGCTGGCTACACCTTC. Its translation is CSVEEVRGAGYTF.